The following is a TCR beta chain sequence with its context. The antigen is undetermined. This specimen belongs to a study of shared clonotypes between healthy human individuals. At the level of the study: There were three CD4 naive, three CD4 memory, two CD8 naive and one CD8 memory plates per donor. Whole-study findings and limits: Generally, naive subsets (rather than memory subsets) showed larger estimated richness.

Germline CDR1 is MGHRA and CDR2 is YSYEKL. V shed 4 bases and J shed 5 bases, with 8 bases lying between them. This CDR3 is built from 12 residues. Each sorted subset replicate got 200 ng genomic DNA, tens of thousands of genomes. Profiled with immunoSEQ multiplex PCR; TCRdb holds only in-frame clones, not every one. The sample consists of about 2.4 million clones, 90% to 95% of them appearing once. The rearrangement joins TRBV4-1 to TRBJ2-5, with unresolved D. The clonotype was recovered from a man younger than 30 in good health. Some clones in this sample may be carry-over from other donors' samples. The sequenced sample consisted of naive CD4+ T cells from PBMCs. Subset here: CD45RA+ positively selected. Here the CDR3 reads CASSLVRETQYF. Written as DNA, the CDR3 is TGCGCCAGCAGCCTGGTTCGGGAGACCCAGTACTTC.